The T cell receptor beta chain described here comes from a study of blood T cells in healthy people across ages. CDR1 and CDR2 from the germline V gene are LNHNV and YYDKDF (reference sequence). This CDR3 is 15 amino acids long. The V end was cut by 1 base, the J end by 0 bases, with 9 bases between. Primed by a sample-barcoded 5' primer and a J-beta primer mix, a second PCR proceeded for 7 to 11 cycles. TCRdb re-called the 5' RACE reads through MiXCR, storing one row per CDR3 protein. The data contain some 1,000,000 distinct CDR3 sequences, 20% to 25% of them seen just once; the ten biggest clones take up approximately 0.79%. This clonotype was seen more than once but under ten times. Another study also made use of these data, one on T cells of mothers and their children.

The origin of this receptor is a girl aged 2 to 10 in good health. Sequencing was carried out using blood. The rearrangement uses TRBV15 and TRBJ1-2; D ambiguous. CDR3 in DNA: TGTGCCACCAGCAGAGGACTGGATTCTAACTATGGCTACACCTTC. Amino acids: CATSRGLDSNYGYTF.